Listed below are T cell receptor beta chains from one sample, sequenced in a study of regulatory T cells in long-lasting Graves disease. Via MiXCR, TCRdb re-called the multiplex PCR reads, giving one row per CDR3 protein. The table includes about 530,000 distinct CDR3 sequences, around 16% detected once. These data also featured in a second study, about T cells in Graves' hyperthyroidism and ophthalmopathy.

The sample consisted of peripheral blood mononuclear cells (PBMCs), taken at new diagnosis, from a patient treated with antithyroid drugs. These receptors were collected from a woman aged 40-60 years with Graves disease. Each CDR3 is given with its conserved first and last residue. Fields, in order: clone size, D gene, J gene, V gene, CDR3 DNA, CDR3 protein. D genes are given only for firm matches. Clone size is given for some rows only: seen once, a few or many times, or a class if the clone is expanded.

clone size: many
D gene: .
J gene: TRBJ2-7
V gene: TRBV7-2
CDR3 DNA: TGTGCCAGCAGCCCGGTTCGGGGGAGCTCCTACGAGCAGTACTTC
CDR3 protein: CASSPVRGSSYEQYF

clone size: many
D gene: TRBD1
J gene: TRBJ2-1
V gene: TRBV6-5
CDR3 DNA: TGTGCCAGCAGTTACCCGGACAGGCGGGATGAGCAGTTCTTC
CDR3 protein: CASSYPDRRDEQFF

clone size: few
D gene: TRBD1
J gene: TRBJ2-1
V gene: TRBV4-1
CDR3 DNA: TGCGCCAGCAGCCTCGAACCGGGACAGGGGAACAATGAGCAGTTCTTC
CDR3 protein: CASSLEPGQGNNEQFF

clone size: .
D gene: TRBD1
J gene: TRBJ2-7
V gene: TRBV11-2
CDR3 DNA: TGTGCCAGCAGCTTAGAGAGGGGACAGGGATACGAGCAGTACTTC
CDR3 protein: CASSLERGQGYEQYF

clone size: many
D gene: .
J gene: TRBJ2-1
V gene: TRBV12-3/TRBV12-4
CDR3 DNA: TGTGCCAGCAAACGTGGGGCAGGCGAGCAGTTCTTC
CDR3 protein: CASKRGAGEQFF

clone size: many
D gene: TRBD1
J gene: TRBJ1-3
V gene: TRBV12-3/TRBV12-4
CDR3 DNA: TGTGCCAGCAGCACTACAGGGGGGAATGGAAACACCATATATTTT
CDR3 protein: CASSTTGGNGNTIYF

clone size: many
D gene: .
J gene: TRBJ2-1
V gene: TRBV7-2
CDR3 DNA: TGTGCCAGCAGCTTCGAGCACTCCTACAATGAGCAGTTCTTC
CDR3 protein: CASSFEHSYNEQFF

clone size: .
D gene: .
J gene: TRBJ1-5
V gene: TRBV7-9
CDR3 DNA: TGTGCCAGCAGCACCCAGGGACCGCCAGGCAATCAGCCCCAGCATTTT
CDR3 protein: CASSTQGPPGNQPQHF

clone size: .
D gene: .
J gene: TRBJ2-7
V gene: TRBV7-8
CDR3 DNA: TGTGCCAGCACCCAACCCTACCGGGTTACCACTACCGAGCAGTACTTC
CDR3 protein: CASTQPYRVTTTEQYF

clone size: few
D gene: TRBD1
J gene: TRBJ1-4
V gene: TRBV28
CDR3 DNA: TGTGCCAGCAGTTCCCGGACAGGCCCAACTAATGAAAAACTGTTTTTT
CDR3 protein: CASSSRTGPTNEKLFF

clone size: .
D gene: TRBD1
J gene: TRBJ1-2
V gene: TRBV2
CDR3 DNA: TGTGCCAGCAGTTCCGGGACAGGGCACTATGGCTACACCTTC
CDR3 protein: CASSSGTGHYGYTF

clone size: few
D gene: TRBD2
J gene: TRBJ2-5
V gene: TRBV7-9
CDR3 DNA: TGTGCCAGCAGCTCTACACTAGCGGGGGGGCTCTGGAAAGAGACCCAGTACTTC
CDR3 protein: CASSSTLAGGLWKETQYF

clone size: .
D gene: TRBD2
J gene: TRBJ2-5
V gene: TRBV5-5
CDR3 DNA: TGTGCCAGCAGTCTAACCGGGACTAGCGGACAAGAGACCCAGTACTTC
CDR3 protein: CASSLTGTSGQETQYF

clone size: few
D gene: .
J gene: TRBJ2-7
V gene: TRBV3-1
CDR3 DNA: TGTGCCAGCAGCTTCTCCGGTGGCGACAGTGGGTTCTACGAGCAGCACTTC
CDR3 protein: CASSFSGGDSGFYEQHF

clone size: many
D gene: .
J gene: TRBJ1-2
V gene: TRBV3-1
CDR3 DNA: TGTGCCAGCAGCCAGCTGACAGACTATGGCTACACCTTC
CDR3 protein: CASSQLTDYGYTF

clone size: .
D gene: .
J gene: TRBJ2-3
V gene: TRBV20-1
CDR3 DNA: TGCAGTGAGACAAGGATAGATAGAGATACGCAGTATTTT
CDR3 protein: CSETRIDRDTQYF

clone size: .
D gene: TRBD1
J gene: TRBJ2-5
V gene: TRBV7-3
CDR3 DNA: TGTGCCAGCAGCTTATGGGGGACAGGGAAAGAGACCCAGTACTTC
CDR3 protein: CASSLWGTGKETQYF

clone size: few
D gene: .
J gene: TRBJ2-7
V gene: TRBV27
CDR3 DNA: TGTGCCAGCGGTACCCGAGGGAGGTACGAGCAGTACTTC
CDR3 protein: CASGTRGRYEQYF

clone size: many
D gene: .
J gene: TRBJ2-7
V gene: TRBV28
CDR3 DNA: TGTGCCAGCAGCTCCGGACTACCTCCCTACGAGCAGTACTTC
CDR3 protein: CASSSGLPPYEQYF

clone size: .
D gene: TRBD1
J gene: TRBJ2-7
V gene: TRBV5-1
CDR3 DNA: TGCGCCAGCAGCCCGGGGACAGGGAAGCCCTACGAGCAGTACTTC
CDR3 protein: CASSPGTGKPYEQYF

clone size: .
D gene: .
J gene: TRBJ1-3
V gene: TRBV7-9
CDR3 DNA: TGTGCCAGCAGCTTAGGCCCTGGGACCTCTGGAAACACCATATATTTT
CDR3 protein: CASSLGPGTSGNTIYF

clone size: .
D gene: .
J gene: TRBJ2-1
V gene: TRBV7-9
CDR3 DNA: TGTGCCGGCAGCTTAGCGGACCTCCGGAGGCAGTTCTTC
CDR3 protein: CAGSLADLRRQFF

clone size: many
D gene: TRBD1
J gene: TRBJ1-2
V gene: TRBV20-1
CDR3 DNA: TGCAGTGCTAGACGGTGGGGGCAGGGGGGTGGCTACACCTTC
CDR3 protein: CSARRWGQGGGYTF

clone size: few
D gene: .
J gene: TRBJ1-5
V gene: TRBV9
CDR3 DNA: TGTGCCAGCAACCGGGGTGGAGGGGGTCAGCCCCAGCATTTT
CDR3 protein: CASNRGGGGQPQHF

clone size: many
D gene: TRBD1
J gene: TRBJ1-1
V gene: TRBV5-1
CDR3 DNA: TGCGCCAGCAGCTTGGCGGGACAGGGTACCAGTGAAGCTTTCTTT
CDR3 protein: CASSLAGQGTSEAFF

clone size: many
D gene: TRBD2
J gene: TRBJ2-5
V gene: TRBV12-3/TRBV12-4
CDR3 DNA: TGTGCCAGCAGTCCACTAGCGGCCCAAGAGACCCAGTACTTC
CDR3 protein: CASSPLAAQETQYF

clone size: .
D gene: .
J gene: TRBJ2-5
V gene: TRBV20-1
CDR3 DNA: TGCAGTGCCAATACGAAGGCAGACTTCGCAGAGACCCAGTACTTC
CDR3 protein: CSANTKADFAETQYF

clone size: .
D gene: .
J gene: TRBJ1-2
V gene: TRBV29-1
CDR3 DNA: TGCAGCGTTCTTTGGTATGGCTACACCTTC
CDR3 protein: CSVLWYGYTF

clone size: many
D gene: .
J gene: TRBJ2-1
V gene: TRBV7-3
CDR3 DNA: TGTGCCAGCAGCTTAGGGGGATCCAACAATGAGCAGTTCTTC
CDR3 protein: CASSLGGSNNEQFF

clone size: many
D gene: .
J gene: TRBJ2-3
V gene: TRBV7-8
CDR3 DNA: TGTGCCAGCAGCCCCGGCGGGGTTTCCGAGGCGGCGCAGTATTTT
CDR3 protein: CASSPGGVSEAAQYF

clone size: many
D gene: .
J gene: TRBJ1-1
V gene: TRBV2
CDR3 DNA: TGTGCCAGCAGTGAGGGACCTCGAGCTTTCTTT
CDR3 protein: CASSEGPRAFF

clone size: many
D gene: .
J gene: TRBJ1-2
V gene: TRBV27
CDR3 DNA: TGTGCCAGCAGTTTAACGGGGGGCGGCTATGGCTACACCTTC
CDR3 protein: CASSLTGGGYGYTF

clone size: many
D gene: TRBD2
J gene: TRBJ2-1
V gene: TRBV28
CDR3 DNA: TGTGCCAGCAAAACCCCTGGGGGAGGGAATGAGCAGTTCTTC
CDR3 protein: CASKTPGGGNEQFF

clone size: .
D gene: .
J gene: TRBJ1-5
V gene: TRBV24-1
CDR3 DNA: TGTGCCACCAGTGCCCCACCGGGGAGCAATCAGCCCCAGCATTTT
CDR3 protein: CATSAPPGSNQPQHF

clone size: .
D gene: TRBD1
J gene: TRBJ2-2
V gene: TRBV20-1
CDR3 DNA: TGCAGTGCCAGGGGGCGGGGACCGAACACCGGGGAGCTGTTTTTT
CDR3 protein: CSARGRGPNTGELFF

clone size: many
D gene: .
J gene: TRBJ1-1
V gene: TRBV6-2/TRBV6-3
CDR3 DNA: TGTGCCAGCAGAGCCGCACAGGGTTCTGAAGCTTTCTTT
CDR3 protein: CASRAAQGSEAFF